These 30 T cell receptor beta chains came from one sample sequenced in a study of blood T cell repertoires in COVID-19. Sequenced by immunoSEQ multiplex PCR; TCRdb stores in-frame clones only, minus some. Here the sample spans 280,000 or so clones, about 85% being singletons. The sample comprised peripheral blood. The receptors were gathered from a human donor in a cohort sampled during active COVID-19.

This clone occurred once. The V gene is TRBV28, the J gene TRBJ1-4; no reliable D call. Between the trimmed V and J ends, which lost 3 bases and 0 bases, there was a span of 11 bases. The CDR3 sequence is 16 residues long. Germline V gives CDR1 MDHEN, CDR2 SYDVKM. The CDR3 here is CASSLGSLATNEKLFF. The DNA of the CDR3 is TGTGCCAGCAGTTTGGGCAGCCTTGCAACTAATGAAAAACTGTTTTTT.

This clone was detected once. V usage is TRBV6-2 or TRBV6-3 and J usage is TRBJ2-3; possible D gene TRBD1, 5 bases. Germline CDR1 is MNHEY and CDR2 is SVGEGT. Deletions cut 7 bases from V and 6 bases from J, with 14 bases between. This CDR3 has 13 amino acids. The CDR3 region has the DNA TGTGCCAGCACCCCCCCAGGGATGGATACGCAGTATTTT. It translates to CASTPPGMDTQYF.

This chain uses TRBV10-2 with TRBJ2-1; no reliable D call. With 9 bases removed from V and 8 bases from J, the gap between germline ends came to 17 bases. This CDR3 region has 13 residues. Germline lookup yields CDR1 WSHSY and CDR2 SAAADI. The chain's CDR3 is CASGSRSNDEQFF. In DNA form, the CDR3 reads TGCGCCAGTGGCTCTAGAAGTAACGATGAGCAGTTCTTC.

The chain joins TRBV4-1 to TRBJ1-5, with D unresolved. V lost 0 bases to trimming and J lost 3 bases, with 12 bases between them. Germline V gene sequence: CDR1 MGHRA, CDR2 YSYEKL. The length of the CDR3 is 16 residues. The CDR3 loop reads CASSQEWRESNQPQHF. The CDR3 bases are TGCGCCAGCAGCCAAGAATGGAGGGAGTCCAATCAGCCCCAGCATTTT.

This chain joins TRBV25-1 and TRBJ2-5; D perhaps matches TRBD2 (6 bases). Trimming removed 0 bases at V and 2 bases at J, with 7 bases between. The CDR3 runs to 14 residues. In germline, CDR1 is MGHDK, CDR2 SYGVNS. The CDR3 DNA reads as TGTGCCAGCAGTGAATATCGGGGGCAAGAGACCCAGTACTTC. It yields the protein CASSEYRGQETQYF.

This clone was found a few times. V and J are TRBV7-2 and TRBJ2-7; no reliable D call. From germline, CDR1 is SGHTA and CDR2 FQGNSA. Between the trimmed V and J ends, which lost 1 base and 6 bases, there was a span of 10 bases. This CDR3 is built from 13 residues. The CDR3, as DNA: TGTGCCAGCAGCTTAGACCCCCCGGGCGAGCAGTACTTC. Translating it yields CASSLDPPGEQYF.

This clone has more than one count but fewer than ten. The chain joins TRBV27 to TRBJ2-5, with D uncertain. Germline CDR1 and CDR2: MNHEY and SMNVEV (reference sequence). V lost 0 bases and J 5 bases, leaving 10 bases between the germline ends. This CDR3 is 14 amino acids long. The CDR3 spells CASSLSAARETQYF. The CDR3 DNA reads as TGTGCCAGCAGTTTATCGGCAGCTAGGGAGACCCAGTACTTC.

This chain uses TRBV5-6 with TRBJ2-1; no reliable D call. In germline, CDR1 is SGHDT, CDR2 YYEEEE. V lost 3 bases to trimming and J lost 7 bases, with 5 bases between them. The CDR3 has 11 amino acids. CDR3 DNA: TGTGCCAGCAGCTCTTTTAATGAGCAGTTCTTC. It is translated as CASSSFNEQFF.

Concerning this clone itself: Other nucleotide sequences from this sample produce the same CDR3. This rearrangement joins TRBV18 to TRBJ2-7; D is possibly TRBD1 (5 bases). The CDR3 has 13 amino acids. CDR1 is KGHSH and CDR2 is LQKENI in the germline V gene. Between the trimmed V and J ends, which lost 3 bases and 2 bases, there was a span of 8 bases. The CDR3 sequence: CASSPGLTYEQYF. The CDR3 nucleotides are TGTGCCAGCTCACCGGGGCTGACCTACGAGCAGTACTTC.

The CDR3 region is CASSLGRTSGRPGRTYEQYF. The CDR3, as DNA: TGTGCCAGCAGCTTAGGAAGAACTAGCGGGAGGCCAGGCCGTACCTACGAGCAGTACTTC. The rearrangement uses TRBV11-3 and TRBJ2-7; 12 nucleotides align to TRBD2. The CDR3 consists of 20 residues. Germline lookup yields CDR1 SGHNT and CDR2 YENEEA. J was trimmed by 2 bases and V by 1 base; bases with no gene match: 15.

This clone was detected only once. The DNA for the CDR3 is TGTGCCAGTAGTATAAGCATCTCTGGGGCCAACGTCCTGACTTTC. Translating it yields CASSISISGANVLTF. The chain uses TRBV19 and TRBJ2-6; D is uncertain. CDR3 size: 15 residues. V was cut by 2 bases and J by 0 bases, with 5 bases left in between. CDR1 is LNHDA, CDR2 SQIVND, per germline (reference sequence).

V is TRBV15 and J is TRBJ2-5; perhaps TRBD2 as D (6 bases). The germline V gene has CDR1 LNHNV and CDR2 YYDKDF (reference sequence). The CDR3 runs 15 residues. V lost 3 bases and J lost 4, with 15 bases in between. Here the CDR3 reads CATSRPLGGSETQYF. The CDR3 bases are TGTGCCACCAGCAGGCCACTTGGGGGGTCAGAGACCCAGTACTTC.

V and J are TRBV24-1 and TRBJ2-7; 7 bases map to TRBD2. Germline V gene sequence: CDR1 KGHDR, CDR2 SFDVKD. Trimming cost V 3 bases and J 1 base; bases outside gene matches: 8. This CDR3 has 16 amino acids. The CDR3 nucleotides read TGTGCCACCAGTGATATAGGTTGGGGGGGATCCTACGAGCAGTACTTC. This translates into CATSDIGWGGSYEQYF.

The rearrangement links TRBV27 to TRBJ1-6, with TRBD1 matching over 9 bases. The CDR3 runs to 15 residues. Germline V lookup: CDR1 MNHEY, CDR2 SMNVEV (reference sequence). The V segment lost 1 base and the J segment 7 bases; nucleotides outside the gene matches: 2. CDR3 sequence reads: CASSLLGQGNSPLHF. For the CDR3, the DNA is TGTGCCAGCAGTTTATTGGGACAGGGAAATTCACCCCTCCACTTT.

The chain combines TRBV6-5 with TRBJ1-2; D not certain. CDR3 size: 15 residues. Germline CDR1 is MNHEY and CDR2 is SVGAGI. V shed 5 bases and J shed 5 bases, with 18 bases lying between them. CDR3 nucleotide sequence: TGTGCCAGCAGTCCAGGACTTCTGCCGCTGTATGGCTACACCTTC. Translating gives CASSPGLLPLYGYTF.

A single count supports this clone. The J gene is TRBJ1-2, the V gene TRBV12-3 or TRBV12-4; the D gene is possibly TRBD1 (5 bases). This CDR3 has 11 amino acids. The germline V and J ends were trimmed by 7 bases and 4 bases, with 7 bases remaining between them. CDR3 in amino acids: CASTRAYGYTF. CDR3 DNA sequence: TGTGCCAGCACCAGGGCCTATGGCTACACCTTC.

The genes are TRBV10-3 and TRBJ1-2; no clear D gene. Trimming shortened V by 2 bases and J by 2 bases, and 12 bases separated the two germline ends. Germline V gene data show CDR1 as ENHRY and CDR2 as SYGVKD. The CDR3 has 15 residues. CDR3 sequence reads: CAISEGPGENYGYTF. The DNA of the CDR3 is TGTGCCATCAGTGAGGGTCCCGGGGAAAACTATGGCTACACCTTC.

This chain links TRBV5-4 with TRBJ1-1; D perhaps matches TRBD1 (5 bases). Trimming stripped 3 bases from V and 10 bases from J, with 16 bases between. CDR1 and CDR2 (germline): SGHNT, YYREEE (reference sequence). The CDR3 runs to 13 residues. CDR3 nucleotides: TGTGCCAGCAGCTGGGACGCTAGCGGTCGAGCTTTCTTT. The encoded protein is CASSWDASGRAFF.

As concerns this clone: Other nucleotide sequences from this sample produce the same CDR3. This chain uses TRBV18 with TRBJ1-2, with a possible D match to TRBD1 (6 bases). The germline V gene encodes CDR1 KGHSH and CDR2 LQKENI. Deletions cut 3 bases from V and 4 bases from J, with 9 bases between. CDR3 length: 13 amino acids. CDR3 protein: CASSPDRSYGYTF. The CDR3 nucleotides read TGTGCCAGCTCACCTGACAGGTCCTATGGCTACACCTTC.

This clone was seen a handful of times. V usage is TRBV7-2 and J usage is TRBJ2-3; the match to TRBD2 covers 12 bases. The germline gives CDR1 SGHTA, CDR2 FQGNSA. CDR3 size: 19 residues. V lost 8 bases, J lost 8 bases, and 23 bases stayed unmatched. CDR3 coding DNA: TGTGCCAGCTTAATGGGGGGGACTAGCGGGTCAGCAACACATGGTACGCAGTATTTT. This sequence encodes CASLMGGTSGSATHGTQYF.

CDR3 sequence: CASSGPRTDTQYF. CDR3 in DNA: TGTGCCAGCAGCGGCCCTAGGACAGATACGCAGTATTTT. The chain has TRBV9 and TRBJ2-3, with no clear D. The CDR3 is made up of 13 amino acids. V shed 3 bases and J shed 3 bases, with 8 bases lying between them. Germline V gene lookup returns CDR1 SGDLS and CDR2 YYNGEE.

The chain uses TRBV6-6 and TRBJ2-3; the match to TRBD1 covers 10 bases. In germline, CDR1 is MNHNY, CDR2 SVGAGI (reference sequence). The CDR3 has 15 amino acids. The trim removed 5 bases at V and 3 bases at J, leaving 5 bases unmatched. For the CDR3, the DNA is TGTGCCAGCAGTAGGGACAGGGGTCCGACAGATACGCAGTATTTT. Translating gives CASSRDRGPTDTQYF.

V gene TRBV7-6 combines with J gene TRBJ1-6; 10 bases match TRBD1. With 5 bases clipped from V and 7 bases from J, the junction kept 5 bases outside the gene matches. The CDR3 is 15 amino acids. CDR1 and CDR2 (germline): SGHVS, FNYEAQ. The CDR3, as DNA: TGTGCCAGCAGCCCGGACAGGGGGTGGAATTCACCCCTCCACTTT. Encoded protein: CASSPDRGWNSPLHF.

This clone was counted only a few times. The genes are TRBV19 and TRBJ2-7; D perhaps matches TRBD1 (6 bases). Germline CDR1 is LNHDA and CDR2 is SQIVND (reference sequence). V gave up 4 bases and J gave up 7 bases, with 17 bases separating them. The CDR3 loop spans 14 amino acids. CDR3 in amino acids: CASSSLRGSGEQYF. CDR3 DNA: TGTGCCAGTAGTAGCCTCAGGGGCTCTGGGGAGCAGTACTTC.

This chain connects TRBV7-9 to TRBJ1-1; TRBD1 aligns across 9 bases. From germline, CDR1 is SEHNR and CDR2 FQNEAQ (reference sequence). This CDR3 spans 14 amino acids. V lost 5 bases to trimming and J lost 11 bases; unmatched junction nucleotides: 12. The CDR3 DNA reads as TGTGCCAGCAGCCGCAATGTCGTGACAGGGGGTGCTTTCTTT. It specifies CASSRNVVTGGAFF.

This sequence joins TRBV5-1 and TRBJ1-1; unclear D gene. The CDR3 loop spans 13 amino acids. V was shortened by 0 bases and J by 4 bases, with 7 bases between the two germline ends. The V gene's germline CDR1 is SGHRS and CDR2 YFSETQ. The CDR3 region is CASSLAAGTEAFF. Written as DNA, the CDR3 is TGCGCCAGCAGCTTGGCTGCGGGCACTGAAGCTTTCTTT.

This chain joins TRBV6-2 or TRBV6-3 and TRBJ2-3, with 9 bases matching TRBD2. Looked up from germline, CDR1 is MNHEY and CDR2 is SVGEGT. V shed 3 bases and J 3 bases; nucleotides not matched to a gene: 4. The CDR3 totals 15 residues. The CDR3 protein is CASSYSGSRTDTQYF. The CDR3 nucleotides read TGTGCCAGCAGTTATAGCGGGAGTCGAACAGATACGCAGTATTTT.

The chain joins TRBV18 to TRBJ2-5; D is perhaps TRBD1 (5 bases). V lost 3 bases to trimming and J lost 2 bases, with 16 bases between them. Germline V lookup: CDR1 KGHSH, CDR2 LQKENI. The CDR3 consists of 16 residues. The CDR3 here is CASSPGRPEFQETQYF. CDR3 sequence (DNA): TGTGCCAGCTCACCGGGGCGACCGGAGTTTCAAGAGACCCAGTACTTC.

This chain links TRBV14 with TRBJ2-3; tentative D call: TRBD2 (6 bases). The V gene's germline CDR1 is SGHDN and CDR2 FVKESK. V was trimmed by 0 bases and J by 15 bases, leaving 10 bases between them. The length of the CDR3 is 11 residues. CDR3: CASSQDRGLYF. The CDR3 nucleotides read TGTGCCAGCAGCCAAGATAGGGGACTCTATTTT.

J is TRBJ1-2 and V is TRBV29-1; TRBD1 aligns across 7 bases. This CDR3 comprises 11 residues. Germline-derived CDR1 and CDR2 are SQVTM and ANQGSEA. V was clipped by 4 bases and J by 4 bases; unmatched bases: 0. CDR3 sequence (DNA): TGCAGCGTTGGGGACAGCTATGGCTACACCTTC. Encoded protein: CSVGDSYGYTF.